The T cell receptor (beta chain) described here comes from a study of cytomegalovirus exposure and HLA in healthy donors. Remarks on this clone: Its antigen is not known.

The PCR was carried out with 60 Vbeta primers and 13 Jbeta primers. The table came from immunoSEQ multiplex PCR; TCRdb's copy has only in-frame clones and leaves some out. The data contain about 210,000 clones, around 84% of them seen just once; the ten biggest clones take up roughly 3.6%. Overall study results and limits: The dataset shows that most TCR sequences were rare, while some public TCRs occurred in many donors.

CDR1 and CDR2 (germline): SNHLY, FYNNEI. Trimming took 0 bases from V and 5 from J; bases not matched to a gene: 5. This CDR3 is 15 amino acids long. Sequencing was done on a sample of PBMCs. The sequence derives from a man aged 35 to 55 in good health and CMV-seropositive. The genes are TRBV2 and TRBJ2-3, with 7 bases matching TRBD2. The CDR3, as DNA: TGTGCCAGCAGTGAAGCGGGGGAGGGAATAGATACGCAGTATTTT. This sequence encodes CASSEAGEGIDTQYF.